This T cell receptor (beta chain) was sequenced for a study of metastatic and nonmetastatic thyroid tumors. V gave up 2 bases and J gave up 7 bases; unmatched junction bases: 6. The CDR3 is made up of 14 amino acids. Germline V gene sequence: CDR1 MGHDK, CDR2 SYGVNS. This clone was seen a few times. Treatment of any kind had been given to no patient before thyroid surgery. Per the original data handling: Differences in CDR3 between clinicopathological groups were drawn on to build a classifier intended to discriminate distant-metastatic papillary thyroid cancer patients. TCRdb re-clonotyped the PCR reads via MiXCR. The authors' filters were not applied to this entry. Altogether around 38,000 clones are present, 25% to 35% being singletons, with the ten largest covering roughly 9.5%.

The chain has TRBV25-1 and TRBJ1-2; 8 nucleotides agree with TRBD1. The source of this sequence is a male donor with papillary thyroid cancer or a benign thyroid nodule (not recorded which). Some clones in this sample may be carry-over from other donors' samples. Sample: blood. CDR3: CASSEQGAPAGYTF. In DNA, the CDR3 is TGTGCCAGCAGTGAACAGGGGGCGCCTGCTGGCTACACCTTC.